This T cell receptor (beta chain) was captured by sequencing in a study of T cell repertoires in cytomegalovirus infection. Only one count was recorded for this clonotype. The antigen remains unidentified. V lost 5 bases and J lost 6; bases outside the gene matches: 13. Germline V lookup: CDR1 SGHVS, CDR2 FQNEAQ. This CDR3 comprises 17 residues. Notes on the study in general: Carriers of CMV plus the relevant HLA were identified by cumulative public TCR beta family frequency.

TCRdb reprocessed the reads via MiXCR and lists one record per CDR3 protein. The table records more than 55,000 distinct CDR3 sequences, roughly 20% of them present only once. This material consisted of CD8+ T cells from cultured PBMCs, taken from culture after CMV antigen stimulation. The sequence came from a human donor in good health (CMV status not recorded). Some clones in this sample may be carry-over from other donors' samples. The chain employs TRBV7-8 and TRBJ2-1; TRBD2 aligns across 10 bases. CDR3 residues: CASSTIESSGGLNEQFF. The CDR3 nucleotides read TGTGCCAGCAGCACAATAGAGAGTAGCGGGGGGCTCAATGAGCAGTTCTTC.